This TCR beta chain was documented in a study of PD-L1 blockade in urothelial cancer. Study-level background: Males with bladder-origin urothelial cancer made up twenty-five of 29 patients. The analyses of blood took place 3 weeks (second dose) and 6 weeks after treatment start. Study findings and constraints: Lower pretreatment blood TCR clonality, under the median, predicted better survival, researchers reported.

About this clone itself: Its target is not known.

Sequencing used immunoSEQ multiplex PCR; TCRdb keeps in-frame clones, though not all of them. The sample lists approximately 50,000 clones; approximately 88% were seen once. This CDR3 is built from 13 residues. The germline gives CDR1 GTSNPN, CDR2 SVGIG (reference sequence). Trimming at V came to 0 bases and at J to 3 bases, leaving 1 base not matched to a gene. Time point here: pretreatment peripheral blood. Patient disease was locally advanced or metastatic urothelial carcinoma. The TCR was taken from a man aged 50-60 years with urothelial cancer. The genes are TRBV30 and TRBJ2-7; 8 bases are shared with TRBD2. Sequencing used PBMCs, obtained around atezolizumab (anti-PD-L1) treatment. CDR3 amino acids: CAWSVGTSYEQYF. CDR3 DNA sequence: TGTGCCTGGAGTGTTGGGACTAGCTACGAGCAGTACTTC. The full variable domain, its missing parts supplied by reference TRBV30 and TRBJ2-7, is SQTIHQWPATLVQPVGSPLSLECTVEGTSNPNLYWYRQAAGRGLQLLFYSVGIGQISSEVPQNLSASRPQDRQFILSSKKLLLSDSGFYLCAWSVGTSYEQYFGPGTRLTVT.